This section outlines one T cell receptor beta chain sequence together with its context. The data were taken from a study of T cell responses to AZD1222 COVID-19 vaccine. CDR1 and CDR2 (germline): SQVTM, ANQGSEA. The ends were cut back, 4 bases at V and 4 bases at J, with 17 bases in the middle. CDR3 length: 14 amino acids. Profiled with immunoSEQ multiplex PCR; TCRdb holds only in-frame clones, not every one. Of about 99,000 clones in the sample, approximately 86% were seen once. This receptor was identified in an adult who received the MenACWY meningococcal vaccine as a control. The source material was peripheral blood, sampled 28 days after the second dose of the MenACWY control vaccine. This chain joins TRBV29-1 and TRBJ2-7, with D tentatively TRBD1 (6 bases). The CDR3, as DNA: TGCAGCGTTGGACGTGGTGGCAGGGGTTACGAGCAGTACTTC. The encoded protein is CSVGRGGRGYEQYF.